Each of the 2 T cell receptor beta chains below was sequenced from the same sample in a study of memory CD4+ T cells and cytomegalovirus serostatus. Single viable CD3+CD4+CD8-CD45RO+ cells were sorted as the memory CD4+ T cells. The table came from immunoSEQ multiplex PCR; TCRdb's copy has only in-frame clones and leaves some out. This table holds some 26,000 clones, roughly 76% found once. Source material: memory CD4+ T cells from blood. The source is an adult in good health and CMV-seronegative.

This clone was detected only once. V is TRBV7-2 and J is TRBJ2-1, with TRBD2 matching 8 bases. J was trimmed by 0 bases and V by 5 bases; bases with no gene match: 3. Germline V gives CDR1 SGHTA, CDR2 FQGNSA. The CDR3 is 15 amino acids. This chain's CDR3 is CASSLGGGSYNEQFF. The CDR3 nucleotides are TGTGCCAGCAGCCTCGGGGGGGGCTCCTACAATGAGCAGTTCTTC.

The chain combines TRBV7-6 with TRBJ1-1, with D perhaps matching TRBD1 (5 bases). The V gene lost 3 bases and the J gene lost 3 bases, with 11 bases spanning the gap. CDR1 is SGHVS, CDR2 FNYEAQ, per germline. The CDR3 totals 14 residues. The DNA for the CDR3 is TGTGCCAGCAGCTTCGGTTTGGGGGACACTGAAGCTTTCTTT. The encoded protein is CASSFGLGDTEAFF.